Listed below are T cell receptor beta chains from one sample, sequenced in a study of regulatory T cells. Assay: immunoSEQ multiplex PCR; the TCRdb copy retains only in-frame clones and omits some. The sample shows about 32,000 clones, about 89% of them seen only once. The sample consisted of conventional CD4+ T cells sorted from blood. The receptors originated from a person aged 18-29 years with CD3G deficiency. The CDR3 runs from the conserved cysteine through the conserved F or W. D genes are given only for firm matches. The size field is filled for only some rows; it gives once, few, many or a size class.

CDR3 DNA: TGTGCCAGCAGCAACCGGGGGGCCACTTACAATGAGCAGTTCTTC
CDR3 protein: CASSNRGATYNEQFF
clone size: few
D gene: NA
J gene: TRBJ2-1
V gene: TRBV6-1

CDR3 DNA: TGTGCCAGCAGAACTCTAGGGGGTGAGCAGTTCTTC
CDR3 protein: CASRTLGGEQFF
clone size: NA
D gene: NA
J gene: TRBJ2-1
V gene: TRBV7-9

CDR3 DNA: TGTGCCAGCAGTTTAAATTCGGGGACTGAAGCTTTCTTT
CDR3 protein: CASSLNSGTEAFF
clone size: NA
D gene: NA
J gene: TRBJ1-1
V gene: TRBV27

CDR3 DNA: TGTGCCAGCAGCCGTCGTGGGCGGACGAACACCGGGGAGCTGTTTTTT
CDR3 protein: CASSRRGRTNTGELFF
clone size: NA
D gene: NA
J gene: TRBJ2-2
V gene: TRBV28

CDR3 DNA: TGCGCCAGCAGAAGAGGGGAGGACTATGGCTACACCTTC
CDR3 protein: CASRRGEDYGYTF
clone size: few
D gene: NA
J gene: TRBJ1-2
V gene: TRBV5-1

CDR3 DNA: TGCGCCAGCAGCTCTGAGCGGGGCCTCAGCACAGATACGCAGTATTTT
CDR3 protein: CASSSERGLSTDTQYF
clone size: NA
D gene: TRBD2
J gene: TRBJ2-3
V gene: TRBV5-1

CDR3 DNA: TGCGCCAGCAGTCTACGACAGGGCTACGAGCAGTACTTC
CDR3 protein: CASSLRQGYEQYF
clone size: NA
D gene: TRBD1
J gene: TRBJ2-7
V gene: TRBV10-2

CDR3 DNA: TGTGCCAGCTCGCCCGATCTGGAGCCAGATACGCAGTATTTT
CDR3 protein: CASSPDLEPDTQYF
clone size: NA
D gene: NA
J gene: TRBJ2-3
V gene: TRBV18

CDR3 DNA: TGTGCCAGCAGCCCTGGCCAAACTCAAGAGACCCAGTACTTC
CDR3 protein: CASSPGQTQETQYF
clone size: NA
D gene: NA
J gene: TRBJ2-5
V gene: TRBV7-9

CDR3 DNA: TGTGCCATCAGTTCGGGACAGAGCTACGAGCAGTACTTC
CDR3 protein: CAISSGQSYEQYF
clone size: NA
D gene: TRBD1
J gene: TRBJ2-7
V gene: TRBV10-3

CDR3 DNA: TGTGCCAGCAGGCCCGGACAGCCGAACACTGAAGCTTTCTTT
CDR3 protein: CASRPGQPNTEAFF
clone size: NA
D gene: NA
J gene: TRBJ1-1
V gene: TRBV28

CDR3 DNA: TGTGCCAGCTCACCACGGTACAGGGAGACCCAGTACTTC
CDR3 protein: CASSPRYRETQYF
clone size: NA
D gene: NA
J gene: TRBJ2-5
V gene: TRBV18

CDR3 DNA: TGTGCCATCAGTGAGTCTAGCGGGAACGGCGAGCAGTACTTC
CDR3 protein: CAISESSGNGEQYF
clone size: few
D gene: TRBD2
J gene: TRBJ2-7
V gene: TRBV10-3

CDR3 DNA: TGTGCCAGTAGTAGACTGGGAGGGGGCAATCAGCCCCAGCATTTT
CDR3 protein: CASSRLGGGNQPQHF
clone size: NA
D gene: NA
J gene: TRBJ1-5
V gene: TRBV19

CDR3 DNA: TGTGCCAGCAGCTTAGCCGGGACAGGGGATGAGCAGTTCTTC
CDR3 protein: CASSLAGTGDEQFF
clone size: NA
D gene: TRBD1
J gene: TRBJ2-1
V gene: TRBV7-8

CDR3 DNA: TGTGCCAGCAGCCCGGTACGACAGGAATCCTACGAGCAGTACTTC
CDR3 protein: CASSPVRQESYEQYF
clone size: NA
D gene: NA
J gene: TRBJ2-7
V gene: TRBV28

CDR3 DNA: TGTGCCAGCTCCCCCACAAGGGGCATGAACACTGAAGCTTTCTTT
CDR3 protein: CASSPTRGMNTEAFF
clone size: NA
D gene: NA
J gene: TRBJ1-1
V gene: TRBV18

CDR3 DNA: TGTGCCAGCAGACCAAGAGGGGCGGGAGGGCGCAATGAGCAGTTCTTC
CDR3 protein: CASRPRGAGGRNEQFF
clone size: NA
D gene: TRBD2
J gene: TRBJ2-1
V gene: TRBV28

CDR3 DNA: TGTGCCAGCAGTTCCCCTTTCGGAGGACGAGATGAGCAGTTCTTC
CDR3 protein: CASSSPFGGRDEQFF
clone size: NA
D gene: NA
J gene: TRBJ2-1
V gene: TRBV28

CDR3 DNA: TGTGCCAGCAGTTCCTGGACAGGGGGAGAAAAACTGTTTTTT
CDR3 protein: CASSSWTGGEKLFF
clone size: NA
D gene: TRBD1
J gene: TRBJ1-4
V gene: TRBV6-1

CDR3 DNA: TGTGCCATCGGGGGCCCTCTGGGGGAGCAGTACTTC
CDR3 protein: CAIGGPLGEQYF
clone size: NA
D gene: NA
J gene: TRBJ2-7
V gene: TRBV10-3

CDR3 DNA: TGTGCCAGCAGCTTGGGGCCGCCCCCAGATACGCAGTATTTT
CDR3 protein: CASSLGPPPDTQYF
clone size: NA
D gene: NA
J gene: TRBJ2-3
V gene: TRBV7-3

CDR3 DNA: TGTGCCAGCAGTGTTAGCGGGGGAGACGGGGAGCTGTTTTTT
CDR3 protein: CASSVSGGDGELFF
clone size: NA
D gene: TRBD2
J gene: TRBJ2-2
V gene: TRBV28

CDR3 DNA: TGTGCCACCAGACTAGCGGGGGACCGCACAGATACGCAGTATTTT
CDR3 protein: CATRLAGDRTDTQYF
clone size: once
D gene: TRBD2
J gene: TRBJ2-3
V gene: TRBV10-3

CDR3 DNA: TGTGCCAGCAGTTTAGGGGGTAGCAATCAGCCCCAGCATTTT
CDR3 protein: CASSLGGSNQPQHF
clone size: NA
D gene: NA
J gene: TRBJ1-5
V gene: TRBV28

CDR3 DNA: TGCGCCAGCAGCCCGTCCGGGGAAAACTATGGCTACACCTTC
CDR3 protein: CASSPSGENYGYTF
clone size: few
D gene: NA
J gene: TRBJ1-2
V gene: TRBV5-1

CDR3 DNA: TGTGCCAGCAGCCGGACCGGGACTAGCGGGAAAAATGAGCAGTTCTTC
CDR3 protein: CASSRTGTSGKNEQFF
clone size: NA
D gene: TRBD2
J gene: TRBJ2-1
V gene: TRBV7-9

CDR3 DNA: TGTGCCATCAGTCCTGGGCCAGCTACCAAAAACATTCAGTACTTC
CDR3 protein: CAISPGPATKNIQYF
clone size: NA
D gene: NA
J gene: TRBJ2-4
V gene: TRBV10-3